The clone carrying this T cell receptor beta chain was detected only once. Ophthalmopathy cases scored 3 or more on the Clinical Activity Score and 4 or more on NOSPECS grade, with duration below 3 months. CDR1 is MNHEY and CDR2 is SVGAGI in the germline V gene. V dropped 0 bases and J dropped 6; count of bases not matched to a gene: 3. This CDR3 is built from 14 residues. Researchers took RNA transcripts and amplified the TCR beta CDR3 regions from them. When the TCR CDR3 underwent first-round RT-PCR, the HTBI primer set was used. Each CDR3 protein is one row after TCRdb ran MiXCR on the multiplex PCR reads. There are roughly 560,000 distinct CDR3 sequences in the sample; roughly 14% occur only once, and about 3.9% lies in the top ten. This sample was included in a study of T cells in Graves' hyperthyroidism and ophthalmopathy.

This receptor was identified in a woman in her thirties or forties with Graves' ophthalmopathy. The chain carries TRBV6-5 and TRBJ2-7; 9 bases are shared with TRBD1. The sample comprised blood. The CDR3 protein is CASSYSGTGIEQYF. The DNA for the CDR3 is TGTGCCAGCAGTTACTCGGGGACAGGGATCGAGCAGTACTTC.